This T cell receptor (beta chain) was sequenced during a study of blood T cell repertoires in COVID-19. The method was immunoSEQ multiplex PCR; TCRdb's version includes in-frame clones alone and lacks a portion of them. The table includes about 28,000 clones, around 85% detected once. Source material: peripheral blood. This sequence was found in a woman aged 60 to 75 with acute or convalescent COVID-19.

CDR3 loop: CASSERTPGGGSQPQHF. As DNA, the CDR3 is TGCGCCAGCAGTGAGAGGACCCCGGGGGGGGGCAGTCAGCCCCAGCATTTT. This sequence joins TRBV10-2 and TRBJ1-5; maybe TRBD1 (6 bases). Germline V gene lookup returns CDR1 WSHSY and CDR2 SAAADI. The CDR3 is made up of 17 amino acids. Trimming took 2 bases from V and 6 from J, leaving 20 bases between them.